The 27 T cell receptor beta chains given below trace back to one sample, sequenced in a study of response to subunit inactivated influenza vaccine. TCRdb reprocessed the RT-PCR reads with MiXCR, giving one entry per CDR3 protein. The sample holds roughly 700,000 distinct CDR3 sequences; roughly 13% are singletons and the top ten take around 6.5%. This material consisted of PBMCs from blood, taken 14 days before vaccination. These receptor sequences come from a man between 50 and 59 years old who received an inactivated influenza vaccine.

The chain joins TRBV27 to TRBJ2-6, with a weak D call TRBD1 (6 bases). Germline V CDR1 and CDR2: MNHEY, SMNVEV (reference sequence). This CDR3 is 16 amino acids long. V gave up 6 bases and J gave up 1 base, with 13 bases separating them. CDR3 protein: CASRQGTLSGANVLTF. CDR3 in DNA: TGTGCCAGCAGGCAGGGGACCCTATCTGGGGCCAACGTCCTGACTTTC.

The chain carries TRBV5-1 and TRBJ2-1, with a possible D match to TRBD1 (6 bases). The V gene lost 0 bases and the J gene lost 9 bases, with 13 bases spanning the gap. Germline V gene lookup returns CDR1 SGHRS and CDR2 YFSETQ. The CDR3 length is 14 residues. The CDR3 DNA reads as TGCGCCAGCAGCTTGGTTGTAGGGGGTGGTGAGCAGTTCTTC. This gives the protein CASSLVVGGGEQFF. Variable domain in full (rest from reference TRBV5-1 and TRBJ2-1): KAGVTQTPRYLIKTRGQQVTLSCSPISGHRSVSWYQQTPGQGLQFLFEYFSETQRNKGNFPGRFSGRQFSNSRSEMNVSTLELGDSALYLCASSLVVGGGEQFFGPGTRLTVL.

The V call is TRBV11-2, the J call TRBJ2-1, with 10 bases lining up with TRBD2. J was trimmed by 8 bases and V by 8 bases; bases with no gene match: 6. The CDR3 loop spans 13 amino acids. Germline-derived CDR1 and CDR2 are SGHAT and FQNNGV. The CDR3 sequence is CASERGGIDEQFF. Written as DNA, the CDR3 is TGTGCCAGCGAGCGGGGGGGCATCGATGAGCAGTTCTTC.

V gene TRBV29-1 combines with J gene TRBJ2-2; 10 nucleotides line up with TRBD2. CDR1 and CDR2 (germline): SQVTM, ANQGSEA. The V gene end was trimmed by 6 bases and the J gene end by 7 bases; junction bases not matched to a gene: 8. This CDR3 has 14 residues. The CDR3 sequence: CSVVAGGRSGELFF. CDR3 nucleotide sequence: TGCAGCGTGGTAGCGGGAGGTCGGAGCGGGGAGCTGTTTTTT.

This sequence joins TRBV6-2 or TRBV6-3 and TRBJ2-7, with TRBD2 identical over 13 bases. The germline gives CDR1 MNHEY, CDR2 SVGEGT. With 6 bases clipped from V and 6 bases from J, the junction kept 5 bases outside the gene matches. The CDR3 totals 14 residues. CDR3 loop: CASRLGLAGREQYF. CDR3 coding DNA: TGTGCCAGCAGGTTGGGACTAGCGGGACGCGAGCAGTACTTC.

This clonotype was detected a few times. The chain couples TRBV5-1 to TRBJ2-2, with TRBD2 matching over 11 bases. The CDR3 runs to 16 residues. The germline V gene has CDR1 SGHRS and CDR2 YFSETQ. Trimming cost V 6 bases and J 3 bases; bases outside gene matches: 7. The CDR3 sequence: CASTLLAGEYTGELFF. The CDR3 DNA sequence: TGCGCCAGCACCCTACTAGCGGGGGAGTACACCGGGGAGCTGTTTTTT.

V is TRBV28 and J is TRBJ2-7; 8 positions match TRBD2. The CDR3 is 15 residues long. CDR1 MDHEN and CDR2 SYDVKM come from the germline V gene. V was pared by 5 bases and J by 0 bases, with 6 bases of the junction left unmatched. The chain's CDR3 is CASSRPTSASYEQYF. In DNA, the CDR3 is TGTGCCAGCAGTAGACCGACTAGCGCCTCCTACGAGCAGTACTTC. The full variable domain, completed using reference TRBV28 and TRBJ2-7, is DVKVTQSSRYLVKRTGEKVFLECVQDMDHENMFWYRQDPGLGLRLIYFSYDVKMKEKGDIPEGYSVSREKKERFSLILESASTNQTSMYLCASSRPTSASYEQYFGPGTRLTVT.

This clonotype was counted a few times. The chain uses TRBV20-1 and TRBJ1-5; 7 bases agree with TRBD1. J was trimmed by 0 bases and V by 5 bases; bases with no gene match: 7. CDR3 length: 15 amino acids. The germline V gene has CDR1 DFQATT and CDR2 SNEGSKA (reference sequence). The CDR3: CSAHTGQYSNQPQHF. The CDR3 DNA reads as TGCAGTGCTCACACGGGACAGTATAGCAATCAGCCCCAGCATTTT.

This sequence joins TRBV6-1 and TRBJ2-7, with 8 bases aligning to TRBD1. The CDR3 sequence is 14 residues long. V dropped 6 bases and J dropped 6; count of bases not matched to a gene: 10. CDR1 MNHNS and CDR2 SASEGT come from the germline V gene. The CDR3 here is CASRPGQVLSEQYF. In DNA, the CDR3 is TGTGCCAGCAGGCCGGGACAGGTTCTGTCCGAGCAGTACTTC.

This clonotype was detected ten times or more. The genes are TRBV12-3 or TRBV12-4 and TRBJ1-6; D is unclear. Trimming left V 2 bases short and J 14 bases short, with 10 bases between. This CDR3 is 12 amino acids long. The CDR3 nucleotides read TGTGCCAGCAGTTTAAGCCGTGTCACCCTCCACTTT. As protein: CASSLSRVTLHF.

Notes on this clonotype: With a much larger clone just one base away, this may be a read error. This sequence joins TRBV3-1 and TRBJ1-3, with unresolved D. The length of the CDR3 is 15 residues. Germline lookup yields CDR1 LGHDT and CDR2 YNNKEL (reference sequence). The CDR3, as DNA: TGTGCCAGCAGCCACAGTATTTCCTCTGGAAACTCCATATATTTT. Residues: CASSHSISSGNSIYF. The whole variable domain, remainder taken from reference TRBV3-1 and TRBJ1-3, is DTAVSQTPKYLVTQMGNDKSIKCEQNLGHDTMYWYKQDSKKFLKIMFSYNNKELIINETVPNRFSPKSPDKAHLNLHINSLELGDSAVYFCASSHSISSGNSIYFGEGSWLTVV.

The chain uses TRBV7-2 and TRBJ2-7, with 11 bases fitting TRBD1. CDR3 length: 15 amino acids. The germline V gene encodes CDR1 SGHTA and CDR2 FQGNSA. With V trimmed by 5 bases and J by 3 bases, 6 bases remained unmatched. CDR3 residues: CASSGRTGGNYEQYF. Written as DNA, the CDR3 is TGTGCCAGCAGCGGACGGACAGGGGGCAACTACGAGCAGTACTTC.

V is TRBV5-1 and J is TRBJ2-1, with TRBD1 identical over 10 bases. Looked up from germline, CDR1 is SGHRS and CDR2 is YFSETQ. V shed 3 bases, J shed 9 bases, and the junction held 12 bases outside the gene matches. This CDR3 spans 16 amino acids. In DNA form, the CDR3 reads TGCGCCAGCAGCTACCGCCCCGGGACAGGGGTGGTTGAGCAGTTCTTC. Translated, it gives CASSYRPGTGVVEQFF. Full variable domain (missing parts from reference TRBV5-1 and TRBJ2-1): KAGVTQTPRYLIKTRGQQVTLSCSPISGHRSVSWYQQTPGQGLQFLFEYFSETQRNKGNFPGRFSGRQFSNSRSEMNVSTLELGDSALYLCASSYRPGTGVVEQFFGPGTRLTVL.

The chain employs TRBV29-1 and TRBJ2-1; TRBD1 matches at 7 bases. With V trimmed by 0 bases and J by 2 bases, 7 bases remained unmatched. The CDR3 extends over 16 amino acids. The germline V gene has CDR1 SQVTM and CDR2 ANQGSEA. The CDR3 nucleotides are TGCAGCGTTGAAGAAGGAGAACAGGGGACCTACAATGAGCAGTTCTTC. This gives the protein CSVEEGEQGTYNEQFF.

This chain connects TRBV6-1 to TRBJ2-7; D assignment may be TRBD1 or TRBD2 (5 bases each). Germline V lookup: CDR1 MNHNS, CDR2 SASEGT. V was cut by 6 bases and J by 3 bases, with 15 bases left in between. The CDR3 covers 14 residues. CDR3 amino acids: CASRTGRGHYEQYF. In DNA, the CDR3 is TGTGCCAGCAGGACCGGACGGGGCCACTACGAGCAGTACTTC.

This clonotype has a handful of counts. The chain recombines TRBV7-9 with TRBJ1-5; no reliable D call. V lost 1 base and J lost 1, with 8 bases in between. The length of the CDR3 is 15 residues. CDR1 and CDR2 (germline): SEHNR, FQNEAQ (reference sequence). CDR3 sequence: CASSLGDPSNQPQHF. In nucleotides, the CDR3 is TGTGCCAGCAGCTTAGGGGATCCCAGCAATCAGCCCCAGCATTTT.

The rearrangement joins TRBV20-1 to TRBJ2-1, with a tentative D call TRBD2 (6 bases). The germline gives CDR1 DFQATT, CDR2 SNEGSKA (reference sequence). This CDR3 has 16 amino acids. V lost 0 bases and J lost 5, with 17 bases in between. CDR3 sequence: CSARDPSGRRNNEQFF. CDR3 bases: TGCAGTGCTAGAGATCCCAGCGGGCGGCGAAACAATGAGCAGTTCTTC.

The chain is built from TRBV5-5 and TRBJ1-4; the D gene is possibly TRBD1 (5 bases). The V end was cut by 5 bases, the J end by 3 bases, with 14 bases between. This CDR3 spans 15 amino acids. Germline CDR1 is SGHKS and CDR2 is YYEKEE (reference sequence). The CDR3 spells CASRQYDSPNEKLFF. DNA of the CDR3: TGTGCCAGCAGACAATACGACAGCCCTAATGAAAAACTGTTTTTT.

This clonotype occurred a few times. The V and J genes are TRBV28 and TRBJ2-5; D call uncertain. The CDR3 runs to 13 residues. Germline CDR1 and CDR2: MDHEN and SYDVKM. Trimming removed 6 bases at V and 5 bases at J, with 13 bases between. The CDR3 coding sequence is TGTGCCAGCAGACAACCCTCCCGTGAGACCCAGTACTTC. Protein: CASRQPSRETQYF.

This clonotype was counted between two and nine times. V and J are TRBV3-1 and TRBJ2-1, with TRBD1 matching over 8 bases. The V segment lost 5 bases and the J segment 4 bases; nucleotides outside the gene matches: 10. Germline V gene data show CDR1 as LGHDT and CDR2 as YNNKEL (reference sequence). This CDR3 is 16 amino acids long. CDR3 DNA: TGTGCCAGCAGCGCAGAGGACAGGGCAAGATACAATGAGCAGTTCTTC. Its protein is CASSAEDRARYNEQFF.

This clonotype occurred a few times. This chain joins TRBV19 and TRBJ2-3, with 10 nucleotides matching TRBD2. The germline CDR1 and CDR2 sequences are LNHDA and SQIVND (reference sequence). CDR3 size: 15 residues. V was clipped by 4 bases and J by 7 bases; unmatched bases: 8. DNA of the CDR3: TGTGCCAGTAGTAGGGCTAGCGGGAGTTTAAATACGCAGTATTTT. It codes for CASSRASGSLNTQYF.

This clonotype has only a few counts. The rearrangement uses TRBV18 and TRBJ2-5; D gene unclear. The germline CDR1 and CDR2 sequences are KGHSH and LQKENI. V dropped 3 bases and J dropped 3 bases, with 11 bases sitting between them. The CDR3 totals 14 residues. CDR3 loop: CASSPSWEKETQYF. In nucleotides, the CDR3 is TGTGCCAGCTCACCGTCCTGGGAAAAAGAGACCCAGTACTTC.

This chain uses TRBV20-1 with TRBJ2-1; TRBD1 agrees at 7 bases. The ends lost 6 bases at V and 2 bases at J; junction bases unmatched: 13. This CDR3 has 16 amino acids. Germline assignment: CDR1 DFQATT and CDR2 SNEGSKA (reference sequence). CDR3 loop: CSAKLDGTATYNEQFF. The CDR3 DNA follows: TGCAGTGCCAAGCTAGATGGGACAGCGACCTACAATGAGCAGTTCTTC.

The chain has TRBV19 and TRBJ2-1; 7 bases are a match to TRBD1. V shed 7 bases, J shed 5 bases, and the junction held 11 bases outside the gene matches. CDR3 length: 15 residues. Germline V gives CDR1 LNHDA, CDR2 SQIVND (reference sequence). The CDR3 DNA sequence: TGTGCCAGTAACTTCTACGGGACAGCCAACAATGAGCAGTTCTTC. It translates to CASNFYGTANNEQFF.

This clonotype has only a few counts. The chain joins TRBV12-3 or TRBV12-4 to TRBJ1-5; D is perhaps TRBD1 (6 bases). The ends were cut back, 5 bases at V and 7 bases at J, with 18 bases in the middle. The CDR3 contains 15 residues. The CDR3, as DNA: TGTGCCAGCAGTAGTTCAGGGGCAGGAGGGCAGCCCCAGCATTTT. It yields the protein CASSSSGAGGQPQHF.

This clonotype was observed at least ten times. The CDR3 spells CAWRGYNEQFF. The CDR3 nucleotides read TGTGCCTGGAGAGGTTACAATGAGCAGTTCTTC. The chain employs TRBV30 and TRBJ2-1; D is unclear. This CDR3 comprises 11 residues. Germline CDR1 GTSNPN, CDR2 SVGIG (reference sequence). V was cut by 3 bases and J by 4 bases, with 4 bases left in between.

A few counts support this clonotype. The chain joins TRBV6-5 to TRBJ1-1, with D possibly being TRBD1 (6 bases). The V and J ends lost 2 bases and 5 bases respectively, with 18 bases between them. The CDR3 has 16 amino acids. Germline V lookup: CDR1 MNHEY, CDR2 SVGAGI. The CDR3 nucleotides read TGTGCCAGCAGTTACAGCTACAGGAGGGGGGGAACTGAAGCTTTCTTT. It encodes CASSYSYRRGGTEAFF.